This paragraph covers one T cell receptor beta chain sequence. Sequenced by immunoSEQ multiplex PCR; TCRdb stores in-frame clones only, minus some. This sample carries approximately 210,000 clones, around four fifths of them seen once, and the ten largest clones take around 0.93%. The sample comes from a study of blood T cell repertoires in COVID-19. Trimming cost V 3 bases and J 6 bases, with 15 bases left between them. The germline V gene encodes CDR1 DFQATT and CDR2 SNEGSKA (reference sequence). This CDR3 comprises 13 residues. The origin of this receptor is a man in his fifties or sixties with COVID-19, enrolled during active disease. The sample taken for sequencing was peripheral blood. The chain combines TRBV20-1 with TRBJ2-7; D possibly corresponds to TRBD2 (6 bases). This chain's CDR3 is CSASFQRGGEQYF. The CDR3 nucleotides are TGCAGTGCTAGTTTCCAGAGGGGAGGCGAGCAGTACTTC.